This T cell receptor (beta chain) was sequenced for a study of blood T cell repertoires in COVID-19. Background on the study: T cells, B-cell-depleted T cells, or PBMCs supplied cDNA or gDNA.

V was shortened by 0 bases and J by 5 bases, with 9 bases between the two germline ends. The CDR3 loop spans 14 amino acids. Germline values: CDR1 SGHRS, CDR2 YFSETQ. As processed by the authors: Amplifying reference gene primers gave estimates of nucleated cell counts. Assay used: immunoSEQ multiplex PCR; TCRdb lists only in-frame clones, some missing. The V and J calls and clone size were taken over from that table, and D and trimming were inferred from the DNA. Of 50,000 to 60,000 clones in the sample, roughly 85% were seen once. The sample was peripheral blood. The TCR sequence derives from a human donor in a cohort sampled during active COVID-19. V is TRBV5-1 and J is TRBJ2-1, with D maybe TRBD2 (6 bases). The CDR3 loop reads CASSLDRGNNEQFF. The CDR3, as DNA: TGCGCCAGCAGCTTGGATCGGGGGAACAATGAGCAGTTCTTC. Filled out from reference TRBV5-1 and TRBJ2-1, the complete variable domain reads KAGVTQTPRYLIKTRGQQVTLSCSPISGHRSVSWYQQTPGQGLQFLFEYFSETQRNKGNFPGRFSGRQFSNSRSEMNVSTLELGDSALYLCASSLDRGNNEQFFGPGTRLTVL.